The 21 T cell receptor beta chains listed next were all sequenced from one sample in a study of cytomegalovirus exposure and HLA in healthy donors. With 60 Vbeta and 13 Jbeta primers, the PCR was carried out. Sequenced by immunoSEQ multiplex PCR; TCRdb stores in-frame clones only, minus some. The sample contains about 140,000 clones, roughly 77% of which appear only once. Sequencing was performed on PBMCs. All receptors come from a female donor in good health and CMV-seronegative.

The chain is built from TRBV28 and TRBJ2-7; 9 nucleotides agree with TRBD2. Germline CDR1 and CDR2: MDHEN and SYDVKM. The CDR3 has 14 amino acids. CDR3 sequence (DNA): TGTGCTATCCAACCCCGGACTAGCGCAACCGAGCAGTACTTC. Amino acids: CAIQPRTSATEQYF.

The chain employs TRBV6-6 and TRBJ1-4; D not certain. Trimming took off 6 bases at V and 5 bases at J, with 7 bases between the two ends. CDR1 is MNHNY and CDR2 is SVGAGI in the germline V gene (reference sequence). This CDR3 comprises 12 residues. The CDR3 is CASRRPNEKLFF. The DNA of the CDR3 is TGTGCCAGCAGGAGGCCCAATGAAAAACTGTTTTTT.

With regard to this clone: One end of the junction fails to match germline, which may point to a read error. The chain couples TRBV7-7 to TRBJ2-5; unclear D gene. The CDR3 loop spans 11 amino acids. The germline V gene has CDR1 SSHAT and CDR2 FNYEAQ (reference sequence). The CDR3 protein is CASSEAQTQYF. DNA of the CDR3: TGTGCTAGCAGCGAAGCTCAGACCCAGTACTTC.

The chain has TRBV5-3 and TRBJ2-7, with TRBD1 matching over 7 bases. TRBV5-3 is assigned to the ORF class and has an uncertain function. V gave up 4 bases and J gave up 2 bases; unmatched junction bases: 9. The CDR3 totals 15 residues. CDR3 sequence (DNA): TGTGCCAGAAGCCTTACCTGGGACAGAACCTACGAGCAGTACTTC. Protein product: CARSLTWDRTYEQYF.

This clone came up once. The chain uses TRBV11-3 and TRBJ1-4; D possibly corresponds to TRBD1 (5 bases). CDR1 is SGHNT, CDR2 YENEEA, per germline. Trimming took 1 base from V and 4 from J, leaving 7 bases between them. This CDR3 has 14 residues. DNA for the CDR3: TGTGCCAGCAGCTTAGGACAGTTTAATGAAAAACTGTTTTTT. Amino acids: CASSLGQFNEKLFF. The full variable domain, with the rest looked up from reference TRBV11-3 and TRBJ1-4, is EAGVVQSPRYKIIEKKQPVAFWCNPISGHNTLYWYLQNLGQGPELLIRYENEEAVDDSQLPKDRFSAERLKGVDSTLKIQPAELGDSAVYLCASSLGQFNEKLFFGSGTQLSVL.

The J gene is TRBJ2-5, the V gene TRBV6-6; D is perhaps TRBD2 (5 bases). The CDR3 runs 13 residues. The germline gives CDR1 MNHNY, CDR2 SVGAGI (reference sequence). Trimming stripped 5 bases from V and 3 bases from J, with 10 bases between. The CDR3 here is CASSRPGKETQYF. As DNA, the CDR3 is TGTGCCAGCAGTCGACCGGGAAAAGAGACCCAGTACTTC.

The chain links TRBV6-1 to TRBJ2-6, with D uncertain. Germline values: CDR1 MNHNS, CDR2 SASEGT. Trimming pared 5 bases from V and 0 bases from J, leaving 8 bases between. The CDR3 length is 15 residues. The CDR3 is CASSSTASGANVLTF. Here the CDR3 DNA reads TGTGCCAGCAGTTCGACTGCCTCTGGGGCCAACGTCCTGACTTTC.

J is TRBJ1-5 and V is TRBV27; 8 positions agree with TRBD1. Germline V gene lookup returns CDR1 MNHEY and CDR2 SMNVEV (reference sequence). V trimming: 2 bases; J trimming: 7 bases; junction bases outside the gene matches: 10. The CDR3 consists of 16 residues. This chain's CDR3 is CASSLDPGTGTQPQHF. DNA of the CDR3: TGTGCCAGCAGTTTAGATCCCGGGACAGGTACGCAGCCCCAGCATTTT.

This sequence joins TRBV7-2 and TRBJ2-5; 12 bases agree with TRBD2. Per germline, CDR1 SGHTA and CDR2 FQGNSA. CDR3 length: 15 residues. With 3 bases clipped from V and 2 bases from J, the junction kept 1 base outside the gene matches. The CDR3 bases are TGTGCCAGCAGCTTCGGACTAGCGGGGCAAGAGACCCAGTACTTC. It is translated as CASSFGLAGQETQYF.

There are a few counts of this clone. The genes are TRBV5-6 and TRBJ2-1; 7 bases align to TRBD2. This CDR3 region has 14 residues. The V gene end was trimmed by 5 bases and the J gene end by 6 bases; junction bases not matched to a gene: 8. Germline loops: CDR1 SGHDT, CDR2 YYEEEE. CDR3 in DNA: TGTGCCAGCAGGAAGTGGGGGAGGGCCAATGAGCAGTTCTTC. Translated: CASRKWGRANEQFF.

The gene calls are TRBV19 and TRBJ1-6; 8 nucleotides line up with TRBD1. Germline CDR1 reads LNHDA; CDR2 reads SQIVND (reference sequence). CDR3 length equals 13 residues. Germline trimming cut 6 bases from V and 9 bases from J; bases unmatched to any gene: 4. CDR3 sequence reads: CASRFDRGSPLHF. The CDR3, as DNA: TGTGCCAGTAGATTTGACAGGGGTTCACCCCTCCACTTT.

For the CDR3, the DNA is TGTGCCAGCAGCCGAGACAGGGAAGATTCACCCCTCCACTTT. This sequence encodes CASSRDREDSPLHF. J is TRBJ1-6 and V is TRBV7-2, with 7 bases identical to TRBD1. This CDR3 contains 14 residues. V was clipped by 5 bases and J by 8 bases; unmatched bases: 6. Germline lookup yields CDR1 SGHTA and CDR2 FQGNSA.

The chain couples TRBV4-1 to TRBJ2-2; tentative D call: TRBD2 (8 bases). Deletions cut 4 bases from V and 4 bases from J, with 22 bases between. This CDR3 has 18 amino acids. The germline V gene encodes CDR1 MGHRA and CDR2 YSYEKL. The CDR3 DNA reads TGCGCCAGCAGCCCCCCAGGGGGGGCCGGGAGGGTCACCGGGGAGCTGTTTTTT. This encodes CASSPPGGAGRVTGELFF.

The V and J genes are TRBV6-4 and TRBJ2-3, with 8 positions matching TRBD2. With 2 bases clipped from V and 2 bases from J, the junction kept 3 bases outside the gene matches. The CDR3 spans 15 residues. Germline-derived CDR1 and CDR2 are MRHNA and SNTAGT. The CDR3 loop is CASSDGGGHTDTQYF. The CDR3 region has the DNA TGTGCCAGCAGTGACGGCGGGGGGCACACAGATACGCAGTATTTT.

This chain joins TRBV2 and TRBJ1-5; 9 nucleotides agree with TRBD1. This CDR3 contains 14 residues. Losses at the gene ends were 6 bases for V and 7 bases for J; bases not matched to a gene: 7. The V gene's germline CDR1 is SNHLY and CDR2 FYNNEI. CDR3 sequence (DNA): TGTGCCAGCAGCGGGGACAGGGAGGTCCAGCCCCAGCATTTT. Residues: CASSGDREVQPQHF.

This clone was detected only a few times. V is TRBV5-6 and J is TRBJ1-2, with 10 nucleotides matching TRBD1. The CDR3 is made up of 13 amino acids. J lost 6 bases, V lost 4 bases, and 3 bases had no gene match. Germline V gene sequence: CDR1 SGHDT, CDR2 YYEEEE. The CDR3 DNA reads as TGTGCCAGCAGCCTAGACAGGGGGCATGGCTACACCTTC. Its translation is CASSLDRGHGYTF. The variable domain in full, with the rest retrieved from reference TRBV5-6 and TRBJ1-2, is DAGVTQSPTHLIKTRGQQVTLRCSPKSGHDTVSWYQQALGQGPQFIFQYYEEEERQRGNFPDRFSGHQFPNYSSELNVNALLLGDSALYLCASSLDRGHGYTFGSGTRLTVV.

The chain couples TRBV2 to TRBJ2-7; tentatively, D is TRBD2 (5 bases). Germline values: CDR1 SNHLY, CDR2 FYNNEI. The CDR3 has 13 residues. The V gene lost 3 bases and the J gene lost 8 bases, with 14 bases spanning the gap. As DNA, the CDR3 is TGTGCCAGCAGTGAGGGTGGGAGTACGAAGCAGTACTTC. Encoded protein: CASSEGGSTKQYF.

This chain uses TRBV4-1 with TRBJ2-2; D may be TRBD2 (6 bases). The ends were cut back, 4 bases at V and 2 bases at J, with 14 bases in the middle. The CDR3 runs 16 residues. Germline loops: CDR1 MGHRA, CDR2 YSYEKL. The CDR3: CASSLRTGGNTGELFF. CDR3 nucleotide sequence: TGCGCCAGCAGCCTGAGAACCGGGGGTAACACCGGGGAGCTGTTTTTT.

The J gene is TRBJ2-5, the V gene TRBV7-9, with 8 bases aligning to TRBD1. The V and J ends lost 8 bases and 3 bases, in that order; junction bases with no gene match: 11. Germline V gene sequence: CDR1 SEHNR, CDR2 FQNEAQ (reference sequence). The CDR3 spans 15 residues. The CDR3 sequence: CASSEGETGEETQYF. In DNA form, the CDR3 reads TGTGCCAGCTCCGAGGGGGAGACAGGGGAAGAGACCCAGTACTTC.

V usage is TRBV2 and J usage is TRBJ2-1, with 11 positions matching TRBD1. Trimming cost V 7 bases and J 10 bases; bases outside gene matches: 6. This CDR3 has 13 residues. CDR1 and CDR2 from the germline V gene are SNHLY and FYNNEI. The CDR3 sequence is CASTGTGGGEQFF. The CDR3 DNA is TGTGCCAGCACCGGGACAGGGGGTGGCGAGCAGTTCTTC.

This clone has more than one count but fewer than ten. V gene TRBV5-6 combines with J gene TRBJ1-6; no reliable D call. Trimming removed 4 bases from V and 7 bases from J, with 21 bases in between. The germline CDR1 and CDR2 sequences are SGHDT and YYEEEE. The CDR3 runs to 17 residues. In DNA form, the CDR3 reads TGTGCCAGCAGCCTATATCAGGACGCCCCGGGAAATTCACCCCTCCACTTT. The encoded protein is CASSLYQDAPGNSPLHF.